One and the same sample provided the 29 T cell receptor beta chains below, sequenced in a study of cytomegalovirus exposure and HLA in healthy donors. Assay used: immunoSEQ multiplex PCR; TCRdb lists only in-frame clones, some missing. The sample lists over 110,000 clones; around 87% were seen once. Sequencing input: PBMCs. The receptors derive from a man younger than 35 in good health and CMV-seropositive.

In its sample, this clone was seen a few times. This chain connects TRBV5-4 to TRBJ2-5; 9 positions match TRBD2. The CDR3 loop spans 16 amino acids. With 0 bases clipped from V and 5 bases from J, the junction kept 8 bases outside the gene matches. CDR1 and CDR2 from the germline V gene are SGHNT and YYREEE (reference sequence). The CDR3 sequence is CASSLAGGGAVETQYF. In DNA, the CDR3 is TGTGCCAGCAGCTTGGCCGGCGGGGGGGCCGTTGAGACCCAGTACTTC. Complete variable domain (other parts from reference TRBV5-4 and TRBJ2-5): ETGVTQSPTHLIKTRGQQVTLRCSSQSGHNTVSWYQQALGQGPQFIFQYYREEENGRGNFPPRFSGLQFPNYSSELNVNALELDDSALYLCASSLAGGGAVETQYFGPGTRLLVL.

This clone was seen just once. The rearrangement joins TRBV5-1 to TRBJ2-2, with D unresolved. The germline V gene encodes CDR1 SGHRS and CDR2 YFSETQ. Trimming took off 6 bases at V and 3 bases at J, with 9 bases between the two ends. The CDR3 length is 13 residues. The DNA of the CDR3 is TGCGCCAGCAAAAGGAGTTACACCGGGGAGCTGTTTTTT. This translates into CASKRSYTGELFF.

The rearrangement uses TRBV27 and TRBJ2-2; 7 bases fit TRBD1. Germline lookup yields CDR1 MNHEY and CDR2 SMNVEV (reference sequence). The CDR3 contains 13 residues. The J segment lost 6 bases and the V segment lost 2 bases, leaving 0 bases of the junction unmatched. CDR3 loop: CASSLDRAGELFF. In nucleotides, the CDR3 is TGTGCCAGCAGTTTAGACAGGGCCGGGGAGCTGTTTTTT.

The rearrangement joins TRBV2 to TRBJ2-7, with 7 bases fitting TRBD1. The CDR3 loop spans 15 amino acids. The V gene end was trimmed by 8 bases and the J gene end by 2 bases; junction bases not matched to a gene: 12. Germline CDR1 SNHLY, CDR2 FYNNEI. The CDR3 protein is CASGPGTEGPYEQYF. The DNA of the CDR3 is TGTGCCAGCGGACCTGGGACAGAGGGACCCTACGAGCAGTACTTC.

This clone appeared many times. The chain couples TRBV9 to TRBJ2-5; TRBD2 matches at 14 bases. After removal of 2 bases from V and 4 bases from J, the junction contained 1 base not matched to a gene. In germline, CDR1 is SGDLS, CDR2 YYNGEE. The CDR3 is made up of 15 amino acids. CDR3 sequence: CASSVGTSGGETQYF. DNA of the CDR3: TGTGCCAGCAGCGTCGGGACTAGCGGGGGAGAGACCCAGTACTTC.

The chain links TRBV5-1 to TRBJ2-1, with D possibly TRBD1 on 5 matching bases. The V end lost 2 bases, the J end lost 4 bases, and 7 bases lay between the germline ends. The CDR3 is 13 residues long. The V gene's germline CDR1 is SGHRS and CDR2 YFSETQ. CDR3 nucleotides: TGCGCCAGCAGCTTCGCAGGGTACAATGAGCAGTTCTTC. This translates into CASSFAGYNEQFF.

The chain combines TRBV27 with TRBJ1-5; D is ambiguous. The CDR3 sequence is 13 residues long. Trimming removed 0 bases at V and 5 bases at J, with 5 bases between. The germline V gene encodes CDR1 MNHEY and CDR2 SMNVEV (reference sequence). CDR3 amino acids: CASSLSADQPQHF. The CDR3 DNA reads as TGTGCCAGCAGTTTATCGGCCGATCAGCCCCAGCATTTT.

V and J are TRBV4-2 and TRBJ2-2, with TRBD2 matching over 7 bases. With 0 bases clipped from V and 1 base from J, the junction kept 2 bases outside the gene matches. The CDR3 spans 16 residues. CDR1 and CDR2 (germline): LGHNA, YNFKEQ. CDR3 residues: CASSQETGGNTGELFF. Here the CDR3 DNA reads TGTGCCAGCAGCCAAGAGACGGGGGGGAACACCGGGGAGCTGTTTTTT.

V is TRBV7-9 and J is TRBJ2-7, with TRBD2 matching 10 bases. CDR1 and CDR2 (germline): SEHNR, FQNEAQ (reference sequence). J gave up 4 bases and V 1 base, and 4 bases lay outside the gene matches. The CDR3 runs to 15 residues. DNA of the CDR3: TGTGCCAGCAGCTTAGACGTAGCGGGGGGATACGAGCAGTACTTC. Translation: CASSLDVAGGYEQYF.

The V call is TRBV9, the J call TRBJ1-3; TRBD1 matches at 8 bases. The V gene end was trimmed by 2 bases and the J gene end by 2 bases; junction bases not matched to a gene: 9. The length of the CDR3 is 17 residues. Germline V gene sequence: CDR1 SGDLS, CDR2 YYNGEE. The CDR3 loop is CASSVQDREVAGNTIYF. CDR3 nucleotide sequence: TGTGCCAGCAGCGTTCAGGACAGGGAGGTAGCTGGAAACACCATATATTTT. The whole variable domain, filled in from reference TRBV9 and TRBJ1-3, reads DSGVTQTPKHLITATGQRVTLRCSPRSGDLSVYWYQQSLDQGLQFLIQYYNGEERAKGNILERFSAQQFPDLHSELNLSSLELGDSALYFCASSVQDREVAGNTIYFGEGSWLTVV.

This clone was observed a few times. The CDR3 nucleotides are TGTGCCAGCCTACTAGGATCGGACAGCAATCAGCCCCAGCATTTT. The encoded protein is CASLLGSDSNQPQHF. V and J are TRBV19 and TRBJ1-5, with unresolved D. The CDR3 sequence is 15 residues long. The germline CDR1 and CDR2 sequences are LNHDA and SQIVND (reference sequence). The V gene lost 9 bases and the J gene lost 1 base, with 16 bases spanning the gap.

This clone was observed a single time. The chain employs TRBV5-1 and TRBJ2-1; D is undetermined. The CDR3 covers 17 residues. From germline, CDR1 is SGHRS and CDR2 YFSETQ. V was cut by 0 bases and J by 4 bases, with 17 bases left in between. The CDR3 DNA sequence: TGCGCCAGCAGCTTGGGCTTTCCCCGTGGCAGATACAATGAGCAGTTCTTC. As protein: CASSLGFPRGRYNEQFF.

This clone was observed a single time. This sample includes further DNA sequences coding for the same CDR3. The V call is TRBV4-1, the J call TRBJ1-1; the D is unclear. The CDR3 runs to 13 residues. V was cut by 2 bases and J by 1 base, with 5 bases left in between. The germline V gene has CDR1 MGHRA and CDR2 YSYEKL. CDR3 in amino acids: CASSQTGNTEAFF. DNA of the CDR3: TGCGCCAGCAGCCAAACGGGGAACACTGAAGCTTTCTTT.

The rearrangement links TRBV10-1 to TRBJ2-7; the D is unclear. Germline values: CDR1 WNHNN, CDR2 SYGVQD (reference sequence). V gave up 3 bases and J gave up 1 base, with 7 bases separating them. The CDR3 is made up of 13 amino acids. This CDR3 is CASSESRSYEQYF. The CDR3 DNA sequence: TGCGCCAGCAGTGAATCCAGGTCCTACGAGCAGTACTTC.

The chain couples TRBV7-6 to TRBJ1-2; 11 bases align to TRBD1. V was clipped by 3 bases and J by 4 bases; unmatched bases: 4. Germline V gives CDR1 SGHVS, CDR2 FNYEAQ. The CDR3 extends over 15 amino acids. This chain's CDR3 is CASSFGTGGAYGYTF. The DNA for the CDR3 is TGTGCCAGCAGCTTCGGGACAGGGGGTGCCTATGGCTACACCTTC.

This clone was found once. The chain joins TRBV27 to TRBJ1-2; 8 bases map to TRBD1. Germline-derived CDR1 and CDR2 are MNHEY and SMNVEV (reference sequence). The CDR3 consists of 15 residues. With 2 bases clipped from V and 4 bases from J, the junction kept 6 bases outside the gene matches. The CDR3: CASSLSNRGAYGYTF. The DNA for the CDR3 is TGTGCCAGCAGTTTAAGTAACAGGGGGGCCTATGGCTACACCTTC.

The rearrangement joins TRBV9 to TRBJ2-5; D is perhaps TRBD2 (5 bases). The CDR3 is made up of 15 amino acids. V shed 0 bases and J shed 5 bases, with 14 bases lying between them. Germline CDR1 and CDR2: SGDLS and YYNGEE. CDR3 residues: CASSVGAGPRETQYF. The CDR3 DNA is TGTGCCAGCAGCGTAGGGGCGGGTCCACGGGAGACCCAGTACTTC. Full variable domain (missing parts from reference TRBV9 and TRBJ2-5): DSGVTQTPKHLITATGQRVTLRCSPRSGDLSVYWYQQSLDQGLQFLIQYYNGEERAKGNILERFSAQQFPDLHSELNLSSLELGDSALYFCASSVGAGPRETQYFGPGTRLLVL.

This chain connects TRBV7-9 to TRBJ2-1; maybe TRBD1 (7 bases). V was pared by 5 bases and J by 7 bases, with 18 bases between. The CDR3 is 15 amino acids. CDR1 SEHNR and CDR2 FQNEAQ come from the germline V gene (reference sequence). The CDR3 DNA sequence: TGTGCCAGCAGCGCCGCAGGGGGGCGCAGGAATGAGCAGTTCTTC. It translates to CASSAAGGRRNEQFF.

In the case of this clone: The conserved final phenylalanine or tryptophan is absent from the CDR3, which likely points to a read error. Because the CDR3's place on the DNA is in doubt, the DNA is left out and the CDR3 is given as listed by TCRdb. The V and J genes are TRBV21-1 and TRBJ2-7; TRBD2 is the table's D call, not checked against the DNA. TRBV21-1 is a recognized pseudogene. The CDR3 has 13 amino acids, counting both end residues. This CDR3 is CASSKLGTSGTQL.

The rearrangement joins TRBV29-1 to TRBJ2-5; 8 bases fit TRBD1. From germline, CDR1 is SQVTM and CDR2 ANQGSEA. The CDR3 runs to 16 residues. V was pared by 4 bases and J by 4 bases, with 14 bases of the junction left unmatched. The CDR3 nucleotides are TGCAGCGTTGGGATCTTACCGGGACAGGAGGGAGAGACCCAGTACTTC. Amino acid sequence: CSVGILPGQEGETQYF.

The chain has TRBV5-1 and TRBJ2-5; D is perhaps TRBD1 (5 bases). Trimming removed 6 bases from V and 2 bases from J, with 20 bases in between. Germline V gene lookup returns CDR1 SGHRS and CDR2 YFSETQ. This CDR3 is built from 16 residues. CDR3 DNA sequence: TGCGCCAGCAAGGGGCCGAACCCAATCTCACAAGAGACCCAGTACTTC. Protein sequence: CASKGPNPISQETQYF.

The rearrangement joins TRBV5-5 to TRBJ1-1; weak D call: TRBD1 (6 bases). V lost 0 bases and J lost 5, with 14 bases in between. Germline assignment: CDR1 SGHKS and CDR2 YYEKEE (reference sequence). The CDR3 consists of 15 residues. DNA of the CDR3: TGTGCCAGCAGCTTGGTTTGGGGGGGCCGTACTGAAGCTTTCTTT. Amino acid sequence: CASSLVWGGRTEAFF.

V gene TRBV6-1 combines with J gene TRBJ2-3, with TRBD2 as a possible D gene (5 bases). The V end was cut by 5 bases, the J end by 7 bases, with 10 bases between. In germline, CDR1 is MNHNS, CDR2 SASEGT. The CDR3 extends over 12 amino acids. DNA for the CDR3: TGTGCCAGCAGTCATCCCGGGAATACGCAGTATTTT. Encoded protein: CASSHPGNTQYF.

The V call is TRBV6-1, the J call TRBJ2-7; D not certain. V was cut by 7 bases and J by 3 bases, with 7 bases left in between. CDR1 is MNHNS, CDR2 SASEGT, per germline. There are 11 residues in the CDR3. CDR3 sequence: CASTSFYEQYF. The DNA of the CDR3 is TGTGCCAGCACTTCTTTCTACGAGCAGTACTTC.

The chain joins TRBV4-1 to TRBJ2-7; TRBD2 agrees at 10 bases. This CDR3 is built from 15 residues. Germline lookup yields CDR1 MGHRA and CDR2 YSYEKL. Germline trimming cut 0 bases from V and 6 bases from J; bases unmatched to any gene: 5. The CDR3 sequence is CASSQELAGESEQYF. CDR3 nucleotide sequence: TGCGCCAGCAGCCAAGAGCTAGCGGGAGAAAGCGAGCAGTACTTC.

This chain uses TRBV6-1 with TRBJ2-3; 12 bases are shared with TRBD2. V trimming: 6 bases; J trimming: 6 bases; junction bases outside the gene matches: 7. Germline V gene lookup returns CDR1 MNHNS and CDR2 SASEGT. This CDR3 spans 15 amino acids. CDR3: CASSLAGGLQDTQYF. In DNA form, the CDR3 reads TGTGCCAGCAGCCTAGCGGGGGGGTTGCAGGATACGCAGTATTTT.

The J gene is TRBJ2-3, the V gene TRBV6-4; 10 bases align to TRBD1. The CDR3 length is 15 residues. The germline V gene encodes CDR1 MRHNA and CDR2 SNTAGT. V lost 4 bases to trimming and J lost 2 bases; unmatched junction nucleotides: 3. CDR3 sequence reads: CASSAGTGDTDTQYF. CDR3 DNA: TGTGCCAGCAGTGCCGGGACAGGGGACACAGATACGCAGTATTTT.

This chain links TRBV5-1 with TRBJ2-7; a possible D gene is TRBD1 (5 bases). CDR3 length: 17 residues. The germline CDR1 and CDR2 sequences are SGHRS and YFSETQ. Trimming removed 1 base at V and 1 base at J, with 18 bases between. CDR3 DNA sequence: TGCGCCAGCAGCTTGAAGCCGTTGACAGTCTCATCCTACGAGCAGTACTTC. It translates to CASSLKPLTVSSYEQYF.

The rearrangement joins TRBV18 to TRBJ1-1, with TRBD1 identical over 9 bases. Unmatched junction bases numbered 2, after V lost 1 base and J lost 2 bases. This CDR3 has 15 residues. Per the germline V gene, CDR1 is KGHSH and CDR2 is LQKENI. The CDR3 DNA follows: TGTGCCAGCTCACCACTGACAGGGGGAAACACTGAAGCTTTCTTT. Translated: CASSPLTGGNTEAFF.